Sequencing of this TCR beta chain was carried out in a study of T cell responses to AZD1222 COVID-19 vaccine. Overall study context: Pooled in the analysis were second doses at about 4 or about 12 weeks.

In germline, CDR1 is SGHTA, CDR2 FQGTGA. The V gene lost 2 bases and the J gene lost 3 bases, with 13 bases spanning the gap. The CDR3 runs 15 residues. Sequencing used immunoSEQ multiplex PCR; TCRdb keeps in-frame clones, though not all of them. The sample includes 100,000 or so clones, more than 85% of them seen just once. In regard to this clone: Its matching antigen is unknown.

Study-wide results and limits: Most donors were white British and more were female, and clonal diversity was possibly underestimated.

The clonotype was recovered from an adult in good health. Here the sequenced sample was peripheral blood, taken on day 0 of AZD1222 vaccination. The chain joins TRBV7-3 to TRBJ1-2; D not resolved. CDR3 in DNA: TGTGCCAGCAGCTTAGGCGGGCCCAGTCACTATGGCTACACCTTC. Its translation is CASSLGGPSHYGYTF.